Each of the 10 T cell receptor beta chains below was sequenced from the same sample in a study of cytomegalovirus exposure and HLA in healthy donors. The PCR had 60 Vbeta and 13 Jbeta primers. The table came from immunoSEQ multiplex PCR; TCRdb's copy has only in-frame clones and leaves some out. The data contain 150,000 to 200,000 clones, 70% to 90% of them singletons. The sequenced sample was PBMCs. All receptors come from a young woman in good health and CMV-seronegative.

This clone has more than one count but fewer than ten. This chain uses TRBV6-1 with TRBJ2-5, with 12 nucleotides matching TRBD2. Germline CDR1 is MNHNS and CDR2 is SASEGT. The CDR3 is 15 residues long. Germline trimming cut 5 bases from V and 1 base from J; bases unmatched to any gene: 2. The CDR3 reads CASSLAGGPQETQYF. CDR3 in DNA: TGTGCCAGCAGTCTAGCGGGGGGGCCCCAAGAGACCCAGTACTTC.

The chain uses TRBV13 and TRBJ2-6; 7 bases map to TRBD1. CDR1 is PRHDT and CDR2 is FYEKMQ in the germline V gene (reference sequence). V trimming: 0 bases; J trimming: 0 bases; junction bases outside the gene matches: 5. This CDR3 comprises 18 residues. The CDR3, as DNA: TGTGCCAGCAGCTTAGGCCGCCAGGGGGTCTCTGGGGCCAACGTCCTGACTTTC. This gives the protein CASSLGRQGVSGANVLTF.

This clone was recorded once. The chain links TRBV12-5 to TRBJ2-7; tentatively, D is TRBD2 (6 bases). Germline-derived CDR1 and CDR2 are LGHNT and FRNRAP. This CDR3 has 13 residues. The germline V and J ends were trimmed by 1 base and 2 bases, with 6 bases remaining between them. This chain's CDR3 is CASGLAGAYEQYF. The DNA of the CDR3 is TGTGCTAGTGGTTTGGCGGGGGCCTACGAGCAGTACTTC. Supplemented by reference TRBV12-5 and TRBJ2-7, the full variable domain reads DARVTQTPRHKVTEMGQEVTMRCQPILGHNTVFWYRQTMMQGLELLAYFRNRAPLDDSGMPKDRFSAEMPDATLATLKIQPSEPRDSAVYFCASGLAGAYEQYFGPGTRLTVT.

The V call is TRBV2, the J call TRBJ2-2; D is undetermined. Germline-derived CDR1 and CDR2 are SNHLY and FYNNEI. V shed 2 bases and J shed 8 bases, with 15 bases lying between them. The CDR3 has 15 residues. CDR3 in amino acids: CASSELQLRLGELFF. CDR3 in DNA: TGTGCCAGCAGTGAACTTCAGCTCCGACTGGGGGAGCTGTTTTTT. The full variable domain, with the rest looked up from reference TRBV2 and TRBJ2-2, is EPEVTQTPSHQVTQMGQEVILRCVPISNHLYFYWYRQILGQKVEFLVSFYNNEISEKSEIFDDQFSVERPDGSNFTLKIRSTKLEDSAMYFCASSELQLRLGELFFGEGSRLTVL.

V is TRBV2 and J is TRBJ2-3, with TRBD1 matching over 10 bases. CDR3 size: 17 residues. Germline-derived CDR1 and CDR2 are SNHLY and FYNNEI. Unmatched junction bases numbered 7, after V lost 1 base and J lost 3 bases. In DNA, the CDR3 is TGTGCCAGCAGTGAAGTCCGCTGGGGACAGGGGACAGATACGCAGTATTTT. Encoded protein: CASSEVRWGQGTDTQYF.

J is TRBJ2-5 and V is TRBV15, with D uncertain. The CDR3 is 14 residues long. With 3 bases removed from V and 4 bases from J, the gap between germline ends came to 12 bases. Germline values: CDR1 LNHNV, CDR2 YYDKDF (reference sequence). The CDR3 DNA follows: TGTGCCACCAGCAGCAGATCGTCTCTAGAGACCCAGTACTTC. Protein: CATSSRSSLETQYF.

The chain links TRBV19 to TRBJ1-1, with TRBD1 matching over 7 bases. The J segment lost 7 bases and the V segment lost 5 bases, leaving 7 bases of the junction unmatched. The length of the CDR3 is 13 residues. CDR1 is LNHDA, CDR2 SQIVND, per germline (reference sequence). CDR3 residues: CASSPADRDEAFF. CDR3 bases: TGTGCCAGTAGTCCCGCTGACAGGGATGAAGCTTTCTTT.

This chain joins TRBV7-9 and TRBJ2-1; D is perhaps TRBD1 (5 bases). CDR3 length: 16 amino acids. Between the trimmed V and J ends, which lost 4 bases and 2 bases, there was a span of 15 bases. Germline assignment: CDR1 SEHNR and CDR2 FQNEAQ (reference sequence). DNA for the CDR3: TGTGCCAGCAGCTGGGCCGGACACTTAACCTACAATGAGCAGTTCTTC. It codes for CASSWAGHLTYNEQFF. Drawing the rest from reference TRBV7-9 and TRBJ2-1, the complete variable domain is DTGVSQNPRHKITKRGQNVTFRCDPISEHNRLYWYRQTLGQGPEFLTYFQNEAQLEKSRLLSDRFSAERPKGSFSTLEIQRTEQGDSAMYLCASSWAGHLTYNEQFFGPGTRLTVL.

The V and J genes are TRBV27 and TRBJ2-2, with a weak D call TRBD2 (6 bases). This CDR3 region has 14 residues. From germline, CDR1 is MNHEY and CDR2 SMNVEV (reference sequence). Trimming cost V 3 bases and J 7 bases, with 12 bases left between them. The CDR3 here is CASSLAGLSGELFF. CDR3 coding DNA: TGTGCCAGCAGTTTGGCGGGACTGAGCGGGGAGCTGTTTTTT.

The genes are TRBV28 and TRBJ2-7; 9 bases line up with TRBD1. J was trimmed by 2 bases and V by 4 bases; bases with no gene match: 0. The CDR3 runs 13 residues. Germline V gene data show CDR1 as MDHEN and CDR2 as SYDVKM. The CDR3 coding sequence is TGTGCCAGCAGTTGGACAGGGGCCTACGAGCAGTACTTC. Its protein product is CASSWTGAYEQYF.